A selection of T cell receptor beta chains follows, all from one sample in a study of T cells in Graves' hyperthyroidism and ophthalmopathy. One entry per CDR3 protein results from TCRdb running MiXCR on the multiplex PCR reads. Of under 700,000 distinct CDR3 sequences listed, 16% are singletons. The sample was blood. The receptors shown here come from a woman between 18 and 29 years old with Graves' hyperthyroidism. Both conserved end residues are part of each CDR3.

>TRBV12-5
CASGLSRGGQDTGELFF
>TRBV9
CASSVEGNTDTDTQYF
>TRBV7-6
CASSLDSYSGNTIYF
>TRBV20-1
CSARDWAGLANTGELFF
>TRBV10-3
CATSPDRASGTIYF
>TRBV11-2
CASSGYGGNEKLFF
>TRBV15
CATSRETATQETQYF
>TRBV29-1
CSAGTGLTEAFF
>TRBV9
CASSVATGEQYF
>TRBV4-1
CASSPRTDRVGGYTF
>TRBV3-1
CASSQVGGTQSPLHF
>TRBV7-2
CASSLQGSTNEKLFF
>TRBV4-2
CASSQDVRTETYEQYF
>TRBV12-3/TRBV12-4
CASKTGSGNTIYF
>TRBV2
CASGPGGLTDTQYF
>TRBV20-1
CSAAPPSSYNDQFF
>TRBV29-1
CSVGGLAGFRSYNEQFF
>TRBV7-2
CASSSRDRGGYTF
>TRBV7-9
CASSLESLRDEQFF
>TRBV3-1
CASSQVPSEQYF
>TRBV29-1
CSAGGGQETQYF
>TRBV5-6
CASSPDRTAVSPLHF
>TRBV18
CASSQGTGGRVKLFF
>TRBV13
CASSPLLRAGNTIYF
>TRBV5-1
CASSLGQFLDSPLHF
>TRBV6-1
CASSEVTHEQYF
>TRBV5-1
CASSLEFGLAEPTLRDEQFF
>TRBV12-3/TRBV12-4
CASKVRIAGGFYNEQFF
>TRBV28
CASSSGTGGFDEQYF
>TRBV6-2/TRBV6-3
CASHTGAGGVYEQFF
>TRBV20-1
CSARDQGGTSGKFSYNEQFF
>TRBV20-1
CSGERGGVYEQYF
>TRBV9
CASSAEMETEAFF
>TRBV7-3
CASSPYSGGPGMLFF
>TRBV10-3
CATGGTSDTEAFF
>TRBV6-5
CASSYTGIHEQFF
>TRBV3-1
CASSQDSNEQYF
>TRBV27
CASSSPTGANNEQFF
>TRBV7-9
CASSLSAGAGYEQYF
>TRBV9
CASSRLGLTDTQYF
>TRBV4-1
CASSQEVRPRLAGELFF
>TRBV11-1
CASSARCQYYEQYF
>TRBV18
CASSPYDRNEKLFF
>TRBV12-3/TRBV12-4
CASSFFQGVVAYTAGTQYF
>TRBV6-1
CASSVEGSRQPQHF
>TRBV6-1
CASSDVDEQFF
>TRBV3-1
CASSQDSGSGNTIYF
>TRBV10-3
CAISHGTSNTGELFF
>TRBV7-9
CASSRTPHYGYTF